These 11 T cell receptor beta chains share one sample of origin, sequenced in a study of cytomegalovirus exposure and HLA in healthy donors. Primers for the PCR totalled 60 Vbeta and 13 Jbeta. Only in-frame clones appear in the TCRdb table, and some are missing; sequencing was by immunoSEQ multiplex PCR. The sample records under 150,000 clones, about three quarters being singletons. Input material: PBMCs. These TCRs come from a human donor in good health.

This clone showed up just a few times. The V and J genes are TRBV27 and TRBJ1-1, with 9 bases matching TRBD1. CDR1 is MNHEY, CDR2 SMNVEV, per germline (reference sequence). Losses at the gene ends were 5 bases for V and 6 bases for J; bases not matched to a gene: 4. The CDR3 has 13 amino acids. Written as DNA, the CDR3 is TGTGCCAGCAGTGCTGGGACAGGGTCTGAAGCTTTCTTT. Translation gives CASSAGTGSEAFF.

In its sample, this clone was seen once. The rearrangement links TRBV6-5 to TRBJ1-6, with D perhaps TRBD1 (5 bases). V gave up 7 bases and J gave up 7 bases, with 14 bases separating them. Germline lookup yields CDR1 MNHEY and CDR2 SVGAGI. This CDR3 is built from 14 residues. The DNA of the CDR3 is TGTGCCAGCATCACAGGTCCCCCCAATTCACCCCTCCACTTT. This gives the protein CASITGPPNSPLHF.

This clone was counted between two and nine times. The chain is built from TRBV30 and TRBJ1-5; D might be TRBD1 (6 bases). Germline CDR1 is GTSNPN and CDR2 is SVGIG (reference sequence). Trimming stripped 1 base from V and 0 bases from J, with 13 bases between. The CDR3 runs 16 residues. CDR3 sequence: CAWSEAGGASNQPQHF. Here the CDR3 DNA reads TGTGCCTGGAGTGAGGCTGGGGGGGCTAGCAATCAGCCCCAGCATTTT.

CDR3 DNA: TGTGCCAGCAGTTTTAGGGGTGACATTCAGTACTTC. This encodes CASSFRGDIQYF. The rearrangement links TRBV27 to TRBJ2-4, with D perhaps matching TRBD1 (5 bases). V lost 3 bases and J lost 8, with 8 bases in between. This CDR3 is built from 12 residues. Germline CDR1 and CDR2: MNHEY and SMNVEV (reference sequence).

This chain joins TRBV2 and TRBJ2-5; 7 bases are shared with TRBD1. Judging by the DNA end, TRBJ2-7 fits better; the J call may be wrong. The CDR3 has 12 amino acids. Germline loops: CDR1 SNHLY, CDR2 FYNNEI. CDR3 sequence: CASSAQGYEQYF. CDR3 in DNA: TGTGCCAGCAGTGCACAGGGGTACGAGCAGTACTTC.

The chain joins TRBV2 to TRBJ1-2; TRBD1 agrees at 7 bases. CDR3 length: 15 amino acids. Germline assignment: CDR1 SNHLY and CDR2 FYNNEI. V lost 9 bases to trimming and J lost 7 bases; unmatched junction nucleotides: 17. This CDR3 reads CASGGTERADSGYTF. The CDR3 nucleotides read TGTGCCAGTGGGGGGACAGAGAGGGCTGATAGTGGCTACACCTTC.

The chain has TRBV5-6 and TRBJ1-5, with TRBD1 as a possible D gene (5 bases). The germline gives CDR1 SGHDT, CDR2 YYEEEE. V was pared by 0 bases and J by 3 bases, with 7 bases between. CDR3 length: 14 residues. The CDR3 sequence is CASSLGQYNQPQHF. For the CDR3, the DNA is TGTGCCAGCAGCTTGGGACAGTACAATCAGCCCCAGCATTTT.

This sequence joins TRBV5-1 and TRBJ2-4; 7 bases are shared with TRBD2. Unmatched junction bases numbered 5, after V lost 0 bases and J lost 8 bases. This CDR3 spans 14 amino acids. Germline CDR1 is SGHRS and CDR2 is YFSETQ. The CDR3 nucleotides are TGCGCCAGCAGCTTGGTGGGAGGGGTAGACATTCAGTACTTC. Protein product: CASSLVGGVDIQYF.

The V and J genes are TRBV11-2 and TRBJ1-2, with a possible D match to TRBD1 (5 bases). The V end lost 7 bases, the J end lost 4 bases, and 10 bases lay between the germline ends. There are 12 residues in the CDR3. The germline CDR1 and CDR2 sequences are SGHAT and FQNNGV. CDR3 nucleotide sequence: TGTGCCAGCACCCCGGGGGGCTATGGCTACACCTTC. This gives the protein CASTPGGYGYTF.

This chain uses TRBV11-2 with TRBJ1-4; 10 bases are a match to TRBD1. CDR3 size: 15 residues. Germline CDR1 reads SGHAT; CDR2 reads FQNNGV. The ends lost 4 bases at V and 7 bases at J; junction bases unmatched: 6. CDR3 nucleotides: TGTGCCAGCAGCTCCTGGACAGGGGGAGGTGAAAAACTGTTTTTT. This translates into CASSSWTGGGEKLFF.

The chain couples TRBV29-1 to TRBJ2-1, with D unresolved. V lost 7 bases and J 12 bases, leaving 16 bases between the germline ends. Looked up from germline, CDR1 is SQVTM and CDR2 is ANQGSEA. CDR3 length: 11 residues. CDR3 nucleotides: TGCAGCGCACACGCCGCAGGTGCGCAGTTCTTC. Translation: CSAHAAGAQFF.